This record looks at one T cell receptor (beta chain) sequence and its context. Its specificity is unknown. Time point meaning: newly diagnosed GD, antithyroid drugs for less than 3 months. PBMCs provided the RNA from which the TCR library was made. The patients included were those that came from an endocrinology department in Xi'an, China. According to the study, TCR beta libraries were built with iRepertoire HTBI primers and CDR3-region Arm-PCR. TCRdb recomputed calls from the multiplex PCR reads with MiXCR, one row per CDR3 protein. The table lists 500,000 or so distinct CDR3 sequences, 15% to 20% of them singletons. This CDR3 has 16 amino acids. V gave up 4 bases and J gave up 6 bases, with 20 bases separating them. Looked up from germline, CDR1 is SGHRS and CDR2 is YFSETQ. This record comes from a study of regulatory T cells in long-lasting Graves disease. Overall study results and limits: Having few samples may have compromised the accuracy.

A further study also used this sample, focusing on T cells in Graves' hyperthyroidism and ophthalmopathy. Turning to that study: Hyperthyroidism was newly diagnosed in patients aged 18 to 65 (duration under 2 months).

This material consisted of peripheral blood mononuclear cells (PBMCs), taken at new diagnosis, from a patient treated with antithyroid drugs. The TCR was taken from a middle-aged man with Graves disease. This chain joins TRBV5-1 and TRBJ2-1; tentatively, D is TRBD1 (5 bases). In DNA, the CDR3 is TGCGCCAGCAGCCCAGGGCGGACGGCAGGCCCCAATGAGCAGTTCTTC. Residues: CASSPGRTAGPNEQFF.